The source of this T cell receptor beta chain is a study of a mutant IDH1 vaccine in newly diagnosed glioma. Study at large: Vaccination began 4-6 weeks post radiotherapy alone, or with temozolomide cycles.

As regards this clone: Its specificity is not known.

Assay used: immunoSEQ multiplex PCR; TCRdb lists only in-frame clones, some missing. The data hold 40,000 to 50,000 clones, with about 78% observed a single time. CDR3 length equals 13 residues. Germline V gene sequence: CDR1 SEHNR, CDR2 FQNEAQ (reference sequence). The V gene lost 7 bases and the J gene lost 4 bases, with 13 bases spanning the gap. Study-wide results and limits: Overall, 80% to 95% of patients had vaccine-induced immune responses. No link was apparently found between pseudoprogression and changes in top peripheral T cell clonotypes.

Time point: week 23, last vaccination. Every vaccine dose comprised 300 ug of mutant IDH1 20-mer peptide plus topical imiquimod. This sample comprised PBMCs, obtained from a glioma patient whose treatment included an IDH1 peptide vaccine. The receptor comes from a woman between 35 and 50 years old with glioma. Some clones in this sample may be carry-over from other donors' samples. This chain joins TRBV7-9 and TRBJ1-1; weak D call: TRBD1 (6 bases). Here the CDR3 DNA reads TGTGCCAGCACCCTAAAGGGGGGCACTGAAGCTTTCTTT. It translates to CASTLKGGTEAFF. Combining the CDR3 with reference TRBV7-9 and TRBJ1-1 gives the whole variable domain DTGVSQNPRHKITKRGQNVTFRCDPISEHNRLYWYRQTLGQGPEFLTYFQNEAQLEKSRLLSDRFSAERPKGSFSTLEIQRTEQGDSAMYLCASTLKGGTEAFFGQGTRLTVV.